One T cell receptor (beta chain) is described in this entry. The antigen is not known. This sample was included in a study of early T cells in non-severe SARS-CoV-2 infection. Across the study: Chains were unpaired, as sequencing was done on bulk RNA from unsorted whole blood.

Regarding the study as a whole: Comparison of clonotypes with VDJdb favored anti-spike CD8 responses while missing private and CD4 specificities.

Unique molecular identifiers were affixed to single, distinct cDNA molecules. TCRdb processed the 5' RACE reads anew with MiXCR; each CDR3 protein has one entry. The table records about 76,000 distinct CDR3 sequences, about 11% of them present only once. Losses at the gene ends were 4 bases for V and 4 bases for J; bases not matched to a gene: 4. Germline-derived CDR1 and CDR2 are SQVTM and ANQGSEA. This CDR3 region has 13 residues. This receptor was taken from an adult who was a healthcare worker with PCR-confirmed SARS-CoV-2 infection or an uninfected control (not recorded which). This chain links TRBV29-1 with TRBJ2-1, with 7 bases fitting TRBD1. The specimen was whole blood. Here the CDR3 reads CSVVRGPYNEQFF. CDR3 nucleotides: TGCAGCGTTGTGAGGGGGCCATACAATGAGCAGTTCTTC.